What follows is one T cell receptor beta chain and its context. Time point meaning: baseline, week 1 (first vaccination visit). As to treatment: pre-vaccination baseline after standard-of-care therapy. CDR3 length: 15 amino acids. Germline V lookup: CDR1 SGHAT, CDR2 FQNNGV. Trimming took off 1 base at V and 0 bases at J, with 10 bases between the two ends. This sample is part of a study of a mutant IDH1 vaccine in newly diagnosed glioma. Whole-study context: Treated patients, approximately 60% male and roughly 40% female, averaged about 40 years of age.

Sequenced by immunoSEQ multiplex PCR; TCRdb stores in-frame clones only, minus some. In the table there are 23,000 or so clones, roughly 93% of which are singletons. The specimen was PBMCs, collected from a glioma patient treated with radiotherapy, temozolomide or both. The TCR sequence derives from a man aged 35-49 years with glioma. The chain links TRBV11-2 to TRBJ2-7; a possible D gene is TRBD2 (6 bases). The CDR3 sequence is CASSLVRGFSYEQYF. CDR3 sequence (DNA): TGTGCCAGCAGCTTAGTTCGGGGGTTCTCCTACGAGCAGTACTTC.